The next 13 T cell receptor beta chains were all read from a single sample in a study of T-cell reconstitution after alpha-beta-depleted transplantation in children. It was with unique molecular identifiers that the TCRbeta library was prepared. TCRdb ran MiXCR on the PCR reads and lists one entry per CDR3 protein. The sample holds hundreds of thousands of distinct CDR3 sequences; 16% are singletons and the top ten take 1.1%. Source: PBMCs from the stem cell graft donor, taken from the stem cell graft. Receptors were obtained from a human donor who donated a stem cell graft to a child with acute myeloid leukemia.

This chain uses TRBV20-1 with TRBJ2-1; 10 bases agree with TRBD1. The CDR3 has 17 residues. Unmatched junction bases numbered 7, after V lost 0 bases and J lost 2 bases. CDR1 and CDR2 from the germline V gene are DFQATT and SNEGSKA (reference sequence). The CDR3 sequence is CSARDHTGQGAYNEQFF. In nucleotides, the CDR3 is TGCAGTGCTAGAGATCATACCGGACAGGGGGCCTACAATGAGCAGTTCTTC.

This clonotype was counted many times. This chain links TRBV20-1 with TRBJ2-5; D may be TRBD2 (6 bases). This CDR3 is built from 15 residues. V shed 5 bases and J shed 0 bases, with 16 bases lying between them. Germline CDR1 DFQATT, CDR2 SNEGSKA (reference sequence). CDR3 nucleotide sequence: TGCAGTGCTGGGGGGAGGCGGACGTACCAAGAGACCCAGTACTTC. Residues: CSAGGRRTYQETQYF.

The V and J genes are TRBV5-5 and TRBJ1-4; D may be TRBD1 (6 bases). The CDR3 has 15 amino acids. The germline V gene has CDR1 SGHKS and CDR2 YYEKEE (reference sequence). Between the trimmed V and J ends, which lost 1 base and 8 bases, there was a span of 15 bases. The CDR3: CASSLIGGKREKLFF. The DNA of the CDR3 is TGTGCCAGCAGCTTGATCGGGGGCAAGCGGGAAAAACTGTTTTTT.

In its sample, this clonotype was seen many times. This chain joins TRBV25-1 and TRBJ2-1; 15 bases match TRBD2. Trimming took 6 bases from V and 0 from J; bases not matched to a gene: 15. The germline CDR1 and CDR2 sequences are MGHDK and SYGVNS. The CDR3 extends over 21 amino acids. CDR3 protein: CASRSGLAGGQIRSSYNEQFF. The CDR3 DNA follows: TGTGCCAGCAGATCGGGACTAGCGGGGGGACAAATCCGGAGCTCCTACAATGAGCAGTTCTTC.

This clonotype has more than one count but fewer than ten. The V and J genes are TRBV7-2 and TRBJ1-6, with D possibly matching TRBD1 (6 bases). The ends were cut back, 3 bases at V and 3 bases at J, with 15 bases in the middle. The germline gives CDR1 SGHTA, CDR2 FQGNSA. The CDR3 runs 17 residues. CDR3 sequence reads: CASSLGHTGLYNSPLHF. DNA for the CDR3: TGTGCCAGCAGCTTGGGCCACACAGGGCTCTATAATTCACCCCTCCACTTT.

This clonotype was counted a single time. Lacking the conserved final phenylalanine or tryptophan, this CDR3 likely reflects a read error. The gene calls are TRBV7-2 and TRBJ2-5, with 10 positions matching TRBD2. Germline values: CDR1 SGHTA, CDR2 FQGNSA. Losses at the gene ends were 8 bases for V and 2 bases for J; bases not matched to a gene: 11. The length of the CDR3 is 16 residues. CDR3 in DNA: TGTGCCAGCCGTACAGCGGGGGGGCCGGGGCAAGAGACCCAGTACTCC. Its protein product is CASRTAGGPGQETQYS.

This clonotype appeared a few times. The chain uses TRBV12-3 or TRBV12-4 and TRBJ2-7, with D uncertain. This CDR3 is built from 13 residues. V shed 2 bases and J shed 2 bases, with 7 bases lying between them. The CDR3 region has the DNA TGTGCCAGCAGTTTACGAATCACCTACGAGCAGTACTTC. As protein: CASSLRITYEQYF.

This clonotype was detected ten times or more. The chain is built from TRBV5-1 and TRBJ2-7; tentative D call: TRBD1 (6 bases). Per the germline V gene, CDR1 is SGHRS and CDR2 is YFSETQ. This CDR3 is built from 15 residues. The germline V and J ends were trimmed by 3 bases and 0 bases, with 13 bases remaining between them. The CDR3 DNA is TGCGCCAGCAGCTCCTGGACAGACTACTCCTACGAGCAGTACTTC. Amino acids: CASSSWTDYSYEQYF. Variable domain in full (rest from reference TRBV5-1 and TRBJ2-7): KAGVTQTPRYLIKTRGQQVTLSCSPISGHRSVSWYQQTPGQGLQFLFEYFSETQRNKGNFPGRFSGRQFSNSRSEMNVSTLELGDSALYLCASSSWTDYSYEQYFGPGTRLTVT.

This clonotype was picked up a small number of times. The chain has TRBV7-9 and TRBJ2-7; D call uncertain. Per germline, CDR1 SEHNR and CDR2 FQNEAQ (reference sequence). The V end was cut by 1 base, the J end by 5 bases, with 12 bases between. This CDR3 is 14 amino acids long. The CDR3 DNA reads as TGTGCCAGCAGCTTAGTCTCACTCTGGCACGAGCAGTACTTC. As protein: CASSLVSLWHEQYF. Complete variable domain (other parts from reference TRBV7-9 and TRBJ2-7): DTGVSQNPRHKITKRGQNVTFRCDPISEHNRLYWYRQTLGQGPEFLTYFQNEAQLEKSRLLSDRFSAERPKGSFSTLEIQRTEQGDSAMYLCASSLVSLWHEQYFGPGTRLTVT.

This clonotype appeared many times. The chain employs TRBV20-1 and TRBJ2-7; 9 positions agree with TRBD1. After removal of 4 bases from V and 9 bases from J, the junction contained 13 bases not matched to a gene. Germline V gene sequence: CDR1 DFQATT, CDR2 SNEGSKA (reference sequence). The CDR3 totals 14 residues. The CDR3 protein is CSAKGQGKPRGQYF. The CDR3, as DNA: TGCAGTGCTAAGGGACAGGGAAAACCGAGGGGGCAGTACTTC.

This clonotype was counted ten times or more. The chain joins TRBV15 to TRBJ2-1; a weak D match, TRBD2 (5 bases). CDR3 length equals 13 residues. V shed 2 bases and J shed 7 bases, with 9 bases lying between them. Germline lookup yields CDR1 LNHNV and CDR2 YYDKDF (reference sequence). The CDR3 sequence is CATSRRGMNEQFF. The CDR3 nucleotides are TGTGCCACCAGCAGACGGGGAATGAATGAGCAGTTCTTC.

This clonotype was detected a few times. The genes are TRBV24-1 and TRBJ2-3; TRBD1 might be the D (6 bases). The CDR3 runs 13 residues. Trimming shortened V by 4 bases and J by 6 bases, and 10 bases separated the two germline ends. Germline values: CDR1 KGHDR, CDR2 SFDVKD. As DNA, the CDR3 is TGTGCCACCAGTGACCGGACAGCCGATACGCAGTATTTT. Translating gives CATSDRTADTQYF.

This clonotype showed up just once. This chain uses TRBV4-2 with TRBJ2-2, with D possibly matching TRBD1 (6 bases). Trimming took 3 bases from V and 0 from J, leaving 11 bases between them. CDR1 is LGHNA and CDR2 is YNFKEQ in the germline V gene. This CDR3 spans 16 amino acids. CDR3 sequence: CASSHRDKANTGELFF. The CDR3 coding sequence is TGTGCCAGCAGCCACCGGGACAAGGCGAACACCGGGGAGCTGTTTTTT.